The 10 T cell receptor beta chains in this list originate from one sample, sequenced in a study of T cell responses to AZD1222 COVID-19 vaccine. Measured with immunoSEQ multiplex PCR; TCRdb has only the in-frame clones, and not every one. The sample gives approximately 100,000 clones, 90% of which show up once; 4% to 5.5% is in the top ten. The source was peripheral blood, collected on day 0 of AZD1222 vaccination. The receptors were sampled from an adult in good health.

The chain employs TRBV11-2 and TRBJ2-2, with D possibly matching TRBD2 (6 bases). This CDR3 spans 15 amino acids. The germline V gene encodes CDR1 SGHAT and CDR2 FQNNGV. Deletions cut 2 bases from V and 5 bases from J, with 12 bases between. CDR3 bases: TGTGCCAGCAGCTTATCGCGGGCGGGGACCGGGGAGCTGTTTTTT. Amino acid sequence: CASSLSRAGTGELFF.

The chain has TRBV6-5 and TRBJ2-1; TRBD1 matches 9 bases. This CDR3 spans 13 amino acids. The trim removed 5 bases at V and 7 bases at J, leaving 3 bases unmatched. Germline CDR1 reads MNHEY; CDR2 reads SVGAGI. The CDR3 spells CASSTGTGNEQFF. CDR3 DNA: TGTGCCAGCAGTACCGGGACAGGGAATGAGCAGTTCTTC.

The CDR3 nucleotides are TGTGCCAGCAGCGGGACTACCACCTACGAGCAGTACTTC. Its protein product is CASSGTTTYEQYF. The genes are TRBV9 and TRBJ2-7, with TRBD2 as a possible D gene (6 bases). Trimming shortened V by 3 bases and J by 2 bases, and 9 bases separated the two germline ends. Germline V lookup: CDR1 SGDLS, CDR2 YYNGEE. The CDR3 is 13 amino acids.

This rearrangement joins TRBV6-2 or TRBV6-3 to TRBJ1-1, with a weak D call TRBD1 (5 bases). Germline V gene sequence: CDR1 MNHEY, CDR2 SVGEGT. V dropped 4 bases and J dropped 6 bases, with 9 bases sitting between them. The CDR3 runs 12 residues. The CDR3 coding sequence is TGTGCCAGCAGTTCGGGACGCGCTGAAGCTTTCTTT. This encodes CASSSGRAEAFF.

V is TRBV30 and J is TRBJ2-3, with D tentatively TRBD2 (6 bases). Germline CDR1 and CDR2: GTSNPN and SVGIG (reference sequence). This CDR3 is 15 amino acids long. The V gene lost 3 bases and the J gene lost 1 base, with 14 bases spanning the gap. CDR3 sequence: CAWRPRGWGTDTQYF. The CDR3 nucleotides read TGTGCCTGGAGACCGCGGGGATGGGGCACAGATACGCAGTATTTT.

The V call is TRBV7-2, the J call TRBJ1-1; D is unresolved. This CDR3 is 14 amino acids long. V was shortened by 0 bases and J by 2 bases, with 7 bases between the two germline ends. From germline, CDR1 is SGHTA and CDR2 FQGNSA. As DNA, the CDR3 is TGTGCCAGCAGCTTAGCCTCGTTTAACACTGAAGCTTTCTTT. Translating gives CASSLASFNTEAFF.

The chain joins TRBV3-1 (or the pseudogene TRBV3-2) to TRBJ2-5; D gene ambiguous. Trimming removed 0 bases at V and 7 bases at J, with 9 bases between. CDR3 size: 13 residues. Germline values: CDR1 LGHDT, CDR2 YNNKEL (reference sequence). As DNA, the CDR3 is TGTGCCAGCAGCCAAGACCAGCATATGACCCAGTACTTC. As protein: CASSQDQHMTQYF.

The chain is built from TRBV11-2 and TRBJ2-7; D unresolved. V gave up 7 bases and J gave up 2 bases, with 15 bases separating them. The CDR3 sequence is 14 residues long. Germline V gene data show CDR1 as SGHAT and CDR2 as FQNNGV. Here the CDR3 reads CASTPFGSPYEQYF. The DNA of the CDR3 is TGTGCCAGCACCCCCTTCGGAAGTCCCTACGAGCAGTACTTC. Variable domain in full (rest from reference TRBV11-2 and TRBJ2-7): EAGVAQSPRYKIIEKRQSVAFWCNPISGHATLYWYQQILGQGPKLLIQFQNNGVVDDSQLPKDRFSAERLKGVDSTLKIQPAKLEDSAVYLCASTPFGSPYEQYFGPGTRLTVT.

A single count supports this clone. The V gene is TRBV29-1, the J gene TRBJ2-2; D perhaps matches TRBD2 (7 bases). Trimming stripped 6 bases from V and 2 bases from J, with 16 bases between. CDR1 is SQVTM and CDR2 is ANQGSEA in the germline V gene. The CDR3 contains 15 residues. The CDR3 sequence: CSVPEGGDNTGELFF. CDR3 bases: TGCAGCGTGCCCGAGGGGGGGGACAACACCGGGGAGCTGTTTTTT.

V is TRBV19 and J is TRBJ1-5, with D hard to call. V lost 3 bases to trimming and J lost 1 base, with 1 base between them. Germline V lookup: CDR1 LNHDA, CDR2 SQIVND (reference sequence). CDR3 length equals 12 residues. CDR3 DNA sequence: TGTGCCAGTAGTATCAGCAATCAGCCCCAGCATTTT. As protein: CASSISNQPQHF.